Each of the 11 T cell receptor beta chains below was sequenced from the same sample in a study of shared clonotypes between healthy human individuals. Generated by immunoSEQ multiplex PCR, the TCRdb table keeps only in-frame clones and is missing some. This sample has about 2.3 million clones, with 80% to 95% found just once. Sequenced: naive CD4+ T cells from PBMCs. Subset indicated: CD45RA+ positively selected. These receptors came from a man aged 18 to 30 in good health. Some clones in this sample may be carry-over from other donors' samples.

V is TRBV19 and J is TRBJ1-1, with D tentatively TRBD1 (5 bases). The CDR3 is 14 residues long. Trimming removed 3 bases from V and 7 bases from J, with 15 bases in between. Germline CDR1 LNHDA, CDR2 SQIVND (reference sequence). The DNA of the CDR3 is TGTGCCAGTAGTATGCACCAAAGAGACAGTGAAGCTTTCTTT. Residues: CASSMHQRDSEAFF.

This rearrangement joins TRBV29-1 to TRBJ2-1; 10 bases align to TRBD1. Germline loops: CDR1 SQVTM, CDR2 ANQGSEA. The junction had 6 bases not matched to a gene; V was cut back by 4 bases and J by 6 bases. The CDR3 spans 14 residues. CDR3: CSVVDGTGVNEQFF. The CDR3 bases are TGCAGCGTTGTCGACGGGACAGGGGTCAATGAGCAGTTCTTC.

The chain is built from TRBV5-8 and TRBJ2-7, with D unresolved. The CDR3 is 11 residues long. Per the germline V gene, CDR1 is SGHTS and CDR2 is YDEGEE. The V end was cut by 5 bases, the J end by 6 bases, with 9 bases between. The CDR3 sequence: CASRSIAEQYF. The CDR3 bases are TGTGCCAGCAGGTCGATTGCCGAGCAGTACTTC.

As to this clone: Other DNA sequences of this sample code for an identical CDR3. J is TRBJ2-5 and V is TRBV7-2; 8 bases map to TRBD1. The J segment lost 5 bases and the V segment lost 5 bases, leaving 7 bases of the junction unmatched. Germline lookup yields CDR1 SGHTA and CDR2 FQGNSA. The CDR3 is 14 residues long. Written as DNA, the CDR3 is TGTGCCAGCAGCGCCGACAGGGGTCGGGAGACCCAGTACTTC. Translating it yields CASSADRGRETQYF. Using reference TRBV7-2 and TRBJ2-5 for the parts outside the CDR3, the full variable domain is GAGVSQSPSNKVTEKGKDVELRCDPISGHTALYWYRQSLGQGLEFLIYFQGNSAPDKSGLPSDRFSAERTGGSVSTLTIQRTQQEDSAVYLCASSADRGRETQYFGPGTRLLVL.

This clone occurred a few times. The same CDR3 arises from other DNA sequences in this sample as well. The genes are TRBV5-1 and TRBJ2-1; maybe TRBD1 (6 bases). This CDR3 has 14 residues. Per the germline V gene, CDR1 is SGHRS and CDR2 is YFSETQ. Between the trimmed V and J ends, which lost 0 bases and 4 bases, there was a span of 8 bases. As DNA, the CDR3 is TGCGCCAGCAGCTTGGGAACAGGGTACAATGAGCAGTTCTTC. It encodes CASSLGTGYNEQFF.

The chain employs TRBV2 and TRBJ1-1; a weak D match, TRBD1 (6 bases). V lost 6 bases and J lost 4, with 15 bases in between. Per germline, CDR1 SNHLY and CDR2 FYNNEI. This CDR3 is 14 amino acids long. The CDR3 nucleotides are TGTGCCAGCAGCGAAAGACAGGAGGGCACTGAAGCTTTCTTT. Translation gives CASSERQEGTEAFF.

The genes are TRBV7-8 and TRBJ2-7; 8 positions agree with TRBD2. Trimming removed 1 base from V and 6 bases from J; junction bases left unmatched: 8. The CDR3 is made up of 15 amino acids. Looked up from germline, CDR1 is SGHVS and CDR2 is FQNEAQ. CDR3 loop: CASSLVVSGKAEQYF. In DNA form, the CDR3 reads TGTGCCAGCAGCTTAGTGGTTAGCGGGAAGGCCGAGCAGTACTTC. Based on the CDR3 plus reference TRBV7-8 and TRBJ2-7, the full variable domain is GAGVSQSPRYKVAKRGQDVALRCDPISGHVSLFWYQQALGQGPEFLTYFQNEAQLDKSGLPSDRFFAERPEGSVSTLKIQRTQQEDSAVYLCASSLVVSGKAEQYFGPGTRLTVT.

The chain carries TRBV19 and TRBJ2-2; 13 positions agree with TRBD2. Germline CDR1 reads LNHDA; CDR2 reads SQIVND (reference sequence). The CDR3 extends over 17 amino acids. V gave up 6 bases and J gave up 1 base; unmatched junction bases: 5. The CDR3 coding sequence is TGTGCCAGTAGAGGGGGACTAGCGGGACTGAACACCGGGGAGCTGTTTTTT. This sequence encodes CASRGGLAGLNTGELFF. The full variable domain, rest sourced from reference TRBV19 and TRBJ2-2, is DGGITQSPKYLFRKEGQNVTLSCEQNLNHDAMYWYRQDPGQGLRLIYYSQIVNDFQKGDIAEGYSVSREKKESFPLTVTSAQKNPTAFYLCASRGGLAGLNTGELFFGEGSRLTVL.

The chain recombines TRBV5-1 with TRBJ2-5; TRBD1 matches 8 bases. CDR1 is SGHRS and CDR2 is YFSETQ in the germline V gene. The CDR3 has 15 residues. V dropped 0 bases and J dropped 5; count of bases not matched to a gene: 6. The CDR3 region has the DNA TGCGCCAGCAGCTTGGGGACAGGGATGACGGAGACCCAGTACTTC. As protein: CASSLGTGMTETQYF.

V usage is TRBV7-2 and J usage is TRBJ2-7, with D hard to call. The V end was cut by 7 bases, the J end by 6 bases, with 19 bases between. The CDR3 totals 14 residues. CDR1 and CDR2 from the germline V gene are SGHTA and FQGNSA. The CDR3 DNA sequence: TGTGCCAGCACCACGGAGCCTCAGTGGGGCGAGCAGTACTTC. As protein: CASTTEPQWGEQYF.

This chain joins TRBV5-1 and TRBJ2-3, with 9 positions matching TRBD1. Germline assignment: CDR1 SGHRS and CDR2 YFSETQ. V gave up 4 bases and J gave up 4 bases; unmatched junction bases: 7. The CDR3 totals 15 residues. CDR3 coding DNA: TGCGCCAGCAGCCAACCGGGACAGGGCCCAGATACGCAGTATTTT. It specifies CASSQPGQGPDTQYF.